This T cell receptor (beta chain) was sequenced for a study of T cells in Graves' hyperthyroidism and ophthalmopathy. Study information: At initial diagnosis, before any treatment had begun, peripheral blood was obtained.

TCR beta CDR3 region amplification was performed from RNA transcripts. Primed by the HTBI set, a first-round RT-PCR was run on the TCR CDR3. TCRdb recomputed calls from the multiplex PCR reads with MiXCR, one row per CDR3 protein. The top ten hold about an eighth of the sample, which has around 600,000 distinct CDR3 sequences, roughly 15% seen once. This clonotype has more than one count but fewer than ten. The antigen is not known. This CDR3 spans 13 amino acids. CDR1 SNHLY and CDR2 FYNNEI come from the germline V gene. V was clipped by 7 bases and J by 2 bases, with 11 bases between them. Overall study results and limits: Blood also held most thyroid clonotypes expanded beyond 0.001. Researchers report that a 13 V-J model separated ophthalmopathy from stable hyperthyroidism.

This clonotype was sampled from a woman in her 50s with Graves' ophthalmopathy. Source material: blood. This chain uses TRBV2 with TRBJ2-5; D remains unclear. The DNA for the CDR3 is TGTGCCAGCACGCGCACAAGTCAAGAGACCCAGTACTTC. Residues: CASTRTSQETQYF.